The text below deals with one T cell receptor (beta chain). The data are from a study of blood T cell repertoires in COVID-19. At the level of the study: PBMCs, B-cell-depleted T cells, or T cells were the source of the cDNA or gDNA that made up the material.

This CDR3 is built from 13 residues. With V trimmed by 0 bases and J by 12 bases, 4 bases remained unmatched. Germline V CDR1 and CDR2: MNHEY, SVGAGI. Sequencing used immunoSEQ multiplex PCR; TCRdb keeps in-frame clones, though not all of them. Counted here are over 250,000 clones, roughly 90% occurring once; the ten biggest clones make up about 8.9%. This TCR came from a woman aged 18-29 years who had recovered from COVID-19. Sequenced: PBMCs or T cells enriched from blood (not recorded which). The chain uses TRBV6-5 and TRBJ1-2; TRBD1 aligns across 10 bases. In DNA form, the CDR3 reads TGTGCCAGCAGTTACTCGAGGGACAGGGGAAACACCTTC. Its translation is CASSYSRDRGNTF.